This is a list of T cell receptor beta chains from one sample in a study of radiation and T cells in renal cell carcinoma. The protocol was immunoSEQ multiplex PCR, while the TCRdb copy is restricted to in-frame clones and leaves out a portion. The repertoire holds around 19,000 clones, with 45% to 70% as singletons. The material sequenced was tumor tissue, taken from a patient whose treatment included radiotherapy and nephrectomy. These receptors were taken from a man over 45 with renal cell carcinoma. Both conserved end residues are part of each CDR3. The D gene is left open where the match is weak. Expanded clones get a size class; other rows say once, few or many, or leave the size out.

J gene,V gene,clone size,D gene,CDR3 DNA,CDR3 protein
TRBJ2-3,TRBV5-1,.,.,TGCGCCAGCAGCTTGGGTAGCCCTAGCACAGATACGCAGTATTTT,CASSLGSPSTDTQYF
TRBJ2-1,TRBV5-1,few,.,TGCGCCAGCAGCTTGGCAACCTACAATGAGCAGTTCTTC,CASSLATYNEQFF
TRBJ2-7,TRBV5-4,once,TRBD2,TGTGCCAGCAGCGGGGGGCTAGCGGGAGGGTCGAGCGAGCAGTACTTC,CASSGGLAGGSSEQYF
TRBJ1-2,TRBV27,.,TRBD1,TGTGCCAGCAAACAGGGGGGTTATGGCTACACCTTC,CASKQGGYGYTF
TRBJ1-6,TRBV7-8,few,.,TGTGCCAGCAGCTTGACAGGCGACTCACCCCTCCACTTT,CASSLTGDSPLHF
TRBJ1-1,TRBV7-9,.,.,TGTGCCAGCGACCTGGGAAGCACTGAAGCTTTCTTT,CASDLGSTEAFF
TRBJ2-2,TRBV7-2,medium-sized,TRBD1,TGTGCCAGCAGCCTCTGGACAGGATCGGGCGGGGAGCTGTTTTTT,CASSLWTGSGGELFF
TRBJ2-7,TRBV7-2,.,.,TGTGCCAGCAGCTTGGATCGGTCCTACGAGCAGTACTTC,CASSLDRSYEQYF
TRBJ1-1,TRBV11-2,.,TRBD1,TGTGCCAGCAGCCAGCGACAGGGGCAGGGGACTGAAGCTTTCTTT,CASSQRQGQGTEAFF
TRBJ1-1,TRBV7-9,few,.,TGTGCCAGCAGCCAACAGGGGAACACTGAAGCTTTCTTT,CASSQQGNTEAFF
TRBJ1-2,TRBV15,.,.,TGTGCCACCAGCAGAGATTTGGGGTATGGCTACACCTTC,CATSRDLGYGYTF
TRBJ2-6,TRBV7-9,.,TRBD1,TGTGCCAGCAGTTGGGACAGCCTCTCTGGGGCCAACGTCCTGACTTTC,CASSWDSLSGANVLTF
TRBJ2-1,TRBV2,.,.,TGTGCCAGCAGTGAATTCGATGAGCAGTTCTTC,CASSEFDEQFF